This entry describes one T cell receptor (beta chain). The method was immunoSEQ multiplex PCR; TCRdb's version includes in-frame clones alone and lacks a portion of them. This sample carries 65,000 to 90,000 clones, about 90% of them seen once, and the ten largest clones take approximately 3.3%. V lost 0 bases and J 6 bases, leaving 4 bases between the germline ends. The CDR3 totals 12 residues. The germline CDR1 and CDR2 sequences are MDHEN and SYDVKM. This sample was included in a study of T cell changes during pregnancy in multiple sclerosis. The source of this sequence is a female donor in good health, serving as a control in a pregnancy study. Some clones in this sample may be carry-over from other donors' samples. The specimen comprised PBMCs, sampled in the first trimester of pregnancy. The rearrangement uses TRBV28 and TRBJ2-3; D unclear. For the CDR3, the DNA is TGTGCCAGCAGTTTATGGGGCGATACGCAGTATTTT. It codes for CASSLWGDTQYF.